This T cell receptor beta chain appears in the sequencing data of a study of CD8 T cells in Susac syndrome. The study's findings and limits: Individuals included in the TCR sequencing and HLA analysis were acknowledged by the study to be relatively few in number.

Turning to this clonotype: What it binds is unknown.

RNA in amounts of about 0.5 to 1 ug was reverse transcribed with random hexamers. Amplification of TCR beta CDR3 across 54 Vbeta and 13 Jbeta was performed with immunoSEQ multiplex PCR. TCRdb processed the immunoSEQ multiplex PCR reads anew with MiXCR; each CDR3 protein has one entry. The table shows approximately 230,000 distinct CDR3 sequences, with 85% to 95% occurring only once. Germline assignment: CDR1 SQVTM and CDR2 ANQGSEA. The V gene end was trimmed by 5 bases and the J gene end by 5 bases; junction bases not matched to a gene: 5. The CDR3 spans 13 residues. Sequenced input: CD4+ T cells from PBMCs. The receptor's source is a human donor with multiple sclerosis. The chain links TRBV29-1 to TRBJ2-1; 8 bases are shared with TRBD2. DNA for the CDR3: TGCAGCGTTTCCGGGAGGGCCAACAATGAGCAGTTCTTC. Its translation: CSVSGRANNEQFF.